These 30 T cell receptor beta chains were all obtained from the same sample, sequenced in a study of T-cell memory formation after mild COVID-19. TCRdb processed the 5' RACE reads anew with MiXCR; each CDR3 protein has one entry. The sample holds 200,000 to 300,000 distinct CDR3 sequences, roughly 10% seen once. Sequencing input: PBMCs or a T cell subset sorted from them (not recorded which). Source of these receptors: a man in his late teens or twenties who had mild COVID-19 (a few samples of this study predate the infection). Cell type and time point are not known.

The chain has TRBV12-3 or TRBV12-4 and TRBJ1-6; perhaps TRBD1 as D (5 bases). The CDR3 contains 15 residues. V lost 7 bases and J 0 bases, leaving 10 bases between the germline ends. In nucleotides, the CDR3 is TGTGCCAGCACGGGGGGAAGCTCCTATAATTCACCCCTCCACTTT. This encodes CASTGGSSYNSPLHF.

The CDR3: CASSSSRDSLYTF. CDR3 DNA: TGCGCCAGCAGCTCGTCCCGGGACAGTCTCTACACCTTC. This chain joins TRBV5-1 and TRBJ1-2, with TRBD1 identical over 7 bases. Germline assignment: CDR1 SGHRS and CDR2 YFSETQ. V shed 3 bases, J shed 10 bases, and the junction held 9 bases outside the gene matches. The CDR3 runs to 13 residues. The entire variable domain, with the rest obtained from reference TRBV5-1 and TRBJ1-2, is as follows: KAGVTQTPRYLIKTRGQQVTLSCSPISGHRSVSWYQQTPGQGLQFLFEYFSETQRNKGNFPGRFSGRQFSNSRSEMNVSTLELGDSALYLCASSSSRDSLYTFGSGTRLTVV.

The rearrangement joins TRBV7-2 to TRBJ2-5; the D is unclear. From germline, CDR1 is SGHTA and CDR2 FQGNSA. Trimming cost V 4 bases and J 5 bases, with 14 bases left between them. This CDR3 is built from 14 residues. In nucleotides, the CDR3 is TGTGCCAGCAGCTCACTACCGATGGGGGAGACCCAGTACTTC. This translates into CASSSLPMGETQYF.

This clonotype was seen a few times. The DNA of the CDR3 is TGTGCCAGCAGTTACGCCAAGAACACTGAAGCTTTCTTT. Its translation: CASSYAKNTEAFF. V gene TRBV6-5 combines with J gene TRBJ1-1; D not certain. Germline CDR1 MNHEY, CDR2 SVGAGI. V dropped 2 bases and J dropped 1 base, with 5 bases sitting between them. The CDR3 extends over 13 amino acids.

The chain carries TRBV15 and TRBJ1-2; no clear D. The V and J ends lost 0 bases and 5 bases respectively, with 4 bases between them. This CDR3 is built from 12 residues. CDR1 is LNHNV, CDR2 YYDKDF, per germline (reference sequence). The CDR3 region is CATSREEYGYTF. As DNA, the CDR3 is TGTGCCACCAGCAGAGAAGAATATGGCTACACCTTC.

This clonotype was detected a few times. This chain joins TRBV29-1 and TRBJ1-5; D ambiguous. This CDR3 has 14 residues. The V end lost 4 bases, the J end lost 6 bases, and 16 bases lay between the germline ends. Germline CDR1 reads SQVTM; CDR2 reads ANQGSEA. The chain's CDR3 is CSVAAGGLSQPQHF. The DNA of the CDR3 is TGCAGCGTTGCAGCTGGAGGGCTAAGTCAGCCCCAGCATTTT. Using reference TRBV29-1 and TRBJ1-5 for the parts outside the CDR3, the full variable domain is SAVISQKPSRDICQRGTSLTIQCQVDSQVTMMFWYRQQPGQSLTLIATANQGSEATYESGFVIDKFPISRPNLTFSTLTVSNMSPEDSSIYLCSVAAGGLSQPQHFGDGTRLSIL.

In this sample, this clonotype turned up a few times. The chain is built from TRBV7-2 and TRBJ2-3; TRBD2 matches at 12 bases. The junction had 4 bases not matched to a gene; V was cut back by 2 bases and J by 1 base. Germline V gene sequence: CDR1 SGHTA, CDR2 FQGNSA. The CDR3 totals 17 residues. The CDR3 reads CASSLRLAGARTDTQYF. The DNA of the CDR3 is TGTGCCAGCAGCTTAAGACTAGCGGGGGCCCGCACAGATACGCAGTATTTT. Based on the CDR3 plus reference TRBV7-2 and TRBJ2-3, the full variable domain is GAGVSQSPSNKVTEKGKDVELRCDPISGHTALYWYRQSLGQGLEFLIYFQGNSAPDKSGLPSDRFSAERTGGSVSTLTIQRTQQEDSAVYLCASSLRLAGARTDTQYFGPGTRLTVL.

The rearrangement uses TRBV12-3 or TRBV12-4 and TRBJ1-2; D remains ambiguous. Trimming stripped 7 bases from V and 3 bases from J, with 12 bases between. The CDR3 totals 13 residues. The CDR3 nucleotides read TGTGCCAGCACAGACTTATGGCACTATGGCTACACCTTC. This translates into CASTDLWHYGYTF.

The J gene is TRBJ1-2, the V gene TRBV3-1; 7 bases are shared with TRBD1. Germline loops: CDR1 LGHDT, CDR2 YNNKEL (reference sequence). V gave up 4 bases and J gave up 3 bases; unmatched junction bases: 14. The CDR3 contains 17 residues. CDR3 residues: CASSPRGIGGGYYGYTF. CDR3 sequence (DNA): TGTGCCAGCAGCCCGAGGGGGATCGGAGGGGGCTACTATGGCTACACCTTC.

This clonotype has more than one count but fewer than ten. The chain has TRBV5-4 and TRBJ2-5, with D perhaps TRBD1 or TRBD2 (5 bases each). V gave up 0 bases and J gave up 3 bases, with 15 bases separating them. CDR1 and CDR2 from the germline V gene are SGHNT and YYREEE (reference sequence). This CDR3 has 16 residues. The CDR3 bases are TGTGCCAGCAGCTTGGGGGACCCACTCCGGGAAGAGACCCAGTACTTC. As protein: CASSLGDPLREETQYF. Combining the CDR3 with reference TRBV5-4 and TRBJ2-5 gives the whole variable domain ETGVTQSPTHLIKTRGQQVTLRCSSQSGHNTVSWYQQALGQGPQFIFQYYREEENGRGNFPPRFSGLQFPNYSSELNVNALELDDSALYLCASSLGDPLREETQYFGPGTRLLVL.

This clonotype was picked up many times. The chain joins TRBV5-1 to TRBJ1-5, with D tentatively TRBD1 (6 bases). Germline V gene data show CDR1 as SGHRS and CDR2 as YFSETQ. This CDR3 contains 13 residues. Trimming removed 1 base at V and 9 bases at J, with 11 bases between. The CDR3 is CASSLQGNGPQHF. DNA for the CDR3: TGCGCCAGCAGCTTGCAGGGGAATGGGCCCCAGCATTTT.

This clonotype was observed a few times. CDR3 loop: CASSPNRGGDTEAFF. The CDR3 DNA is TGTGCCAGCAGCCCTAACAGGGGCGGGGATACTGAAGCTTTCTTT. The chain employs TRBV7-2 and TRBJ1-1, with TRBD1 identical over 7 bases. V trimming: 5 bases; J trimming: 5 bases; junction bases outside the gene matches: 11. The germline V gene has CDR1 SGHTA and CDR2 FQGNSA. The CDR3 has 15 amino acids. The whole variable domain, filled in from reference TRBV7-2 and TRBJ1-1, reads GAGVSQSPSNKVTEKGKDVELRCDPISGHTALYWYRQSLGQGLEFLIYFQGNSAPDKSGLPSDRFSAERTGGSVSTLTIQRTQQEDSAVYLCASSPNRGGDTEAFFGQGTRLTVV.

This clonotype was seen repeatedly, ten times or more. CDR3 residues: CASSQAARGAYEQYF. The CDR3 nucleotides read TGCGCCAGCAGCCAAGCAGCGCGGGGGGCCTACGAGCAGTACTTC. The chain carries TRBV4-3 and TRBJ2-7; 8 bases line up with TRBD2. The CDR3 covers 15 residues. J was trimmed by 2 bases and V by 1 base; bases with no gene match: 4. In germline, CDR1 is LGHNA, CDR2 YSLEER.

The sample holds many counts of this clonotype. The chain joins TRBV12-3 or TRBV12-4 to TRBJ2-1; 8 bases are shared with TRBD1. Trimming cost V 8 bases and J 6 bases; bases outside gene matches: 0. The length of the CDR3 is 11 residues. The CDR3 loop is CASDRGNEQFF. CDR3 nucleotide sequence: TGTGCCAGCGACAGGGGCAATGAGCAGTTCTTC.

CDR3 amino acids: CATGGGDYNEQFF. The DNA for the CDR3 is TGTGCCACTGGGGGGGGCGACTACAATGAGCAGTTCTTC. The genes are TRBV5-4 and TRBJ2-1, with a possible D match to TRBD2 (7 bases). The V and J ends lost 9 bases and 3 bases respectively, with 13 bases between them. This CDR3 has 13 residues. CDR1 is SGHNT, CDR2 YYREEE, per germline (reference sequence).

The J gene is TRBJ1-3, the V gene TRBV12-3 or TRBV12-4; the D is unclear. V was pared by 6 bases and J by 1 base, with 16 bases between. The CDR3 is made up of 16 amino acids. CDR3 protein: CASSLGRPNSGNTIYF. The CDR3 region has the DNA TGTGCCAGCAGCCTTGGGAGGCCTAATTCTGGAAACACCATATATTTT.

The CDR3 loop reads CASSLFRDQPQHF. Here the CDR3 DNA reads TGTGCCAGCAGTTTATTCAGGGACCAGCCCCAGCATTTT. The chain has TRBV27 and TRBJ1-5; a possible D gene is TRBD1 (5 bases). CDR1 MNHEY and CDR2 SMNVEV come from the germline V gene (reference sequence). The V end lost 1 base, the J end lost 7 bases, and 8 bases lay between the germline ends. This CDR3 region has 13 residues.

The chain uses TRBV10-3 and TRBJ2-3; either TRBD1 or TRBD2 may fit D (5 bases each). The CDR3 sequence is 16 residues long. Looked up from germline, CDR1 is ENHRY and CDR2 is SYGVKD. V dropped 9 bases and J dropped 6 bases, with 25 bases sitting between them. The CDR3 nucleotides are TGTGCCATTTCATTCGGGACCAGGTATGGCCTGGATACGCAGTATTTT. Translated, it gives CAISFGTRYGLDTQYF.

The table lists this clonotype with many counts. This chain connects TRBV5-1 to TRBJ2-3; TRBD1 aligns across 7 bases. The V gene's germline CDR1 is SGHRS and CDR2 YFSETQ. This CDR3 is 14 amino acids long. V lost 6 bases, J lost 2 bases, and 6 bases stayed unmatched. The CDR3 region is CASTLEGATDTQYF. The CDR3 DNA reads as TGCGCCAGCACTCTAGAGGGGGCCACAGATACGCAGTATTTT.

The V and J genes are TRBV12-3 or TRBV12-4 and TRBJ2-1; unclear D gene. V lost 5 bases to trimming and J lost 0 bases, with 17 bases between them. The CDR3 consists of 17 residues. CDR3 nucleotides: TGTGCCAGCAGTCCCCCTGGCGCGTCCAGCTCCTACAATGAGCAGTTCTTC. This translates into CASSPPGASSSYNEQFF.

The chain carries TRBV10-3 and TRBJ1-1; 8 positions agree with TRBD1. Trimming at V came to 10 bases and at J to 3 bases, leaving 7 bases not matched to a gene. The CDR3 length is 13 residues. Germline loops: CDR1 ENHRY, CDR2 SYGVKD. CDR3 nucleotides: TGTGCCACCAGGGGGCGCGGGGACACTGAAGCTTTCTTT. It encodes CATRGRGDTEAFF.

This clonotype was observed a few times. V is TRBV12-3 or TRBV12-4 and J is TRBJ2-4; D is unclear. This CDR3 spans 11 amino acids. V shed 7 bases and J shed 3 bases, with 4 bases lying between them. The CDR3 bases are TGTGCCAGCACCAACAAAAACATTCAGTACTTC. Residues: CASTNKNIQYF.

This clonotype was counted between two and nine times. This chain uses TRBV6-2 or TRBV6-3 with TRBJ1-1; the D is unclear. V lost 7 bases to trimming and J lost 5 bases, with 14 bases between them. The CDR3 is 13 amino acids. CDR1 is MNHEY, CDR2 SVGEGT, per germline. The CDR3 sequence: CASTIVGTTEAFF. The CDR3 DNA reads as TGTGCCAGCACCATCGTGGGAACAACTGAAGCTTTCTTT.

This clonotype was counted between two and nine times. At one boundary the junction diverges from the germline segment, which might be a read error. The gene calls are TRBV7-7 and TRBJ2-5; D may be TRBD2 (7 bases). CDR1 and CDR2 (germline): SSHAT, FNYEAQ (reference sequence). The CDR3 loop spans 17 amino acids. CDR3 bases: TGTGCTAGCAGCGCTGGGGGCCGGGGGGTCCTCGGGGAGACCCAGTACTTC. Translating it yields CASSAGGRGVLGETQYF.

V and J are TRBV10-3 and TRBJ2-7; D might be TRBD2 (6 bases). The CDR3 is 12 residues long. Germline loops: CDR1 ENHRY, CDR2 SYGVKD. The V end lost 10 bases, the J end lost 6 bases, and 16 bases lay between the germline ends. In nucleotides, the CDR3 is TGTGCCACGGGACTCGGACGTGTCGAGCAGTACTTC. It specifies CATGLGRVEQYF.

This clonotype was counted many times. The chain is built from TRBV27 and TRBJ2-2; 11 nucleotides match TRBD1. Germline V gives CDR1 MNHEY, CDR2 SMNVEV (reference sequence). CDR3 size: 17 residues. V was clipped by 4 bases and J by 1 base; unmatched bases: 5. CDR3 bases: TGTGCCAGCAGTTCCGGGACAGGGGGATGGAACACCGGGGAGCTGTTTTTT. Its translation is CASSSGTGGWNTGELFF.

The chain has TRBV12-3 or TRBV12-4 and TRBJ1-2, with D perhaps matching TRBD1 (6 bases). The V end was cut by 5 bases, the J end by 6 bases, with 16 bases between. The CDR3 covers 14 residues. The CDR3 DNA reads TGTGCCAGCAGTCCCCTGGGGGGGGGCCATGGCTACACCTTC. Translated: CASSPLGGGHGYTF.

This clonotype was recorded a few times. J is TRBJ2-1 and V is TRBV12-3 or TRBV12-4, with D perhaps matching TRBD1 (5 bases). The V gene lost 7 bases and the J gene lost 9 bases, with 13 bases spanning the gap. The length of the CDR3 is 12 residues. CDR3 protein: CASTNRGGEQFF. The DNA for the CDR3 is TGTGCCAGCACAAATAGGGGCGGTGAGCAGTTCTTC.

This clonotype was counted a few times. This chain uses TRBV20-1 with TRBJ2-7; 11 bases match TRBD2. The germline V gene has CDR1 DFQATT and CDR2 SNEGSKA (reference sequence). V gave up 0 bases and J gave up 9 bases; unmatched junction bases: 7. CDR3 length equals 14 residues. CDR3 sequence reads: CSAREGTSGLWQYV. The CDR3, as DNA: TGCAGTGCTAGAGAGGGGACTAGCGGTTTGTGGCAGTACGTC.

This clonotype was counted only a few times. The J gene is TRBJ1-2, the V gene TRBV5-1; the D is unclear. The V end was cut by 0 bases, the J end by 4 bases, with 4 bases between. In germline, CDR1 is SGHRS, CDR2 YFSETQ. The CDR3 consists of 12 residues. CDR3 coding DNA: TGCGCCAGCAGCTTGGAGGCCTATGGCTACACCTTC. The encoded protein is CASSLEAYGYTF.